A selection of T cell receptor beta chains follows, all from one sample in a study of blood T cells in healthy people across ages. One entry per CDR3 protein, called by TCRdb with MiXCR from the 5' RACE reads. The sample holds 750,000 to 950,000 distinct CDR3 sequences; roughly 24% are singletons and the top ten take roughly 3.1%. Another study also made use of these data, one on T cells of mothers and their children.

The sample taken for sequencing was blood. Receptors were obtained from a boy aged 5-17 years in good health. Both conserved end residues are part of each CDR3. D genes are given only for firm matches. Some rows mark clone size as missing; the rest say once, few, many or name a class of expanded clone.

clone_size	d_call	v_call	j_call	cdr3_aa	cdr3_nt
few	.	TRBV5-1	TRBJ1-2	CASRGSARYGYTF	TGCGCCAGCAGGGGGTCAGCTCGCTATGGCTACACCTTC
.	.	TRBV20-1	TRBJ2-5	CSAKNFGTGAETQYF	TGCAGTGCTAAAAACTTCGGGACGGGTGCAGAGACCCAGTACTTC
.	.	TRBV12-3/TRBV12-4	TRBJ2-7	CTTKGPGVLEQYF	TGTACCACCAAGGGACCAGGGGTACTCGAGCAGTACTTC
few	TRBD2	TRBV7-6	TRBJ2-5	CASSLVSLAGKETQYF	TGTGCCAGCAGCTTGGTTTCCCTAGCGGGGAAGGAGACCCAGTACTTC
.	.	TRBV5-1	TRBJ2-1	CASSGGNSPYNEQFF	TGCGCCAGCAGCGGGGGGAACTCACCCTACAATGAGCAGTTCTTC
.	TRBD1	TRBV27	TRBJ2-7	CASSFTGGYERYF	TGTGCCAGCAGTTTTACAGGGGGCTACGAGCGGTACTTC
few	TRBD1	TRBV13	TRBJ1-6	CASSLRDRDNSPLHF	TGTGCCAGCAGCTTAAGGGACAGAGATAATTCACCCCTCCACTTT
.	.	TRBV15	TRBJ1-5	CATSRDRGNQPQHF	TGTGCCACCAGCAGAGATCGAGGAAATCAGCCCCAGCATTTT
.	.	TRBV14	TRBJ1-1	CASSQEARSTEAFF	TGTGCCAGCAGCCAAGAGGCCAGAAGCACTGAAGCTTTCTTT
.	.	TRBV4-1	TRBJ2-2	CASTLLGTPVRYANTGELFF	TGCGCCAGCACTCTTCTTGGGACTCCAGTTAGATACGCGAACACCGGGGAGCTGTTTTTT
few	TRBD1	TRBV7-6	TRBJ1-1	CASSLGQGLPLNTEAFF	TGTGCCAGCAGCTTGGGACAGGGACTACCGTTGAACACTGAAGCTTTCTTT
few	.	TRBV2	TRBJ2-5	CASRRIVVRQETQYF	TGTGCCAGCAGGAGGATCGTGGTGAGGCAAGAGACCCAGTACTTC
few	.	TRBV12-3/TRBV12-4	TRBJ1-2	CASSFPANYGYTF	TGTGCCAGCAGTTTCCCAGCTAACTATGGCTACACCTTC
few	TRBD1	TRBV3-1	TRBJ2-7	CASGGQGASEQYF	TGTGCCAGCGGCGGACAGGGGGCTTCCGAGCAGTACTTC
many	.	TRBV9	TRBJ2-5	CASSTNQETQYF	TGTGCCAGCAGCACCAACCAAGAGACCCAGTACTTC
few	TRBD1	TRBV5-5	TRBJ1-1	CASSFGQGMAEAFF	TGTGCCAGCAGCTTCGGACAGGGGATGGCTGAAGCTTTCTTT
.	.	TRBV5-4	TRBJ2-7	CASSFSTGSRNEQYF	TGTGCCAGCAGCTTTAGCACAGGGAGTCGTAACGAGCAGTACTTC
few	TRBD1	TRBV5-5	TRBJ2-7	CASSAGQVLPYEQYF	TGTGCCAGCAGCGCCGGACAGGTCCTTCCCTACGAGCAGTACTTC
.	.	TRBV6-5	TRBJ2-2	CASSYRPTKSVGELFF	TGTGCCAGCAGTTACCGCCCAACAAAGTCGGTCGGGGAGCTGTTTTTT
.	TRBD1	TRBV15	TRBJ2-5	CATSRETGGMETQYF	TGTGCCACCAGCAGAGAAACAGGGGGCATGGAGACCCAGTACTTC
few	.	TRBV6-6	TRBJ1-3	CASTTAAGNTIYF	TGTGCCAGTACGACGGCCGCTGGAAACACCATATATTTT
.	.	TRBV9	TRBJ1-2	CASSVGDSNYGYTF	TGTGCCAGCAGCGTAGGGGACTCTAACTATGGCTACACCTTC
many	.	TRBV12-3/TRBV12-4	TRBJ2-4	CASTPLVVIQYF	TGTGCCAGCACCCCCCTGGTTGTCATTCAGTACTTC
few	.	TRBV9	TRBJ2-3	CASSVATRATPYTDTQYF	TGTGCCAGCAGCGTAGCAACCCGAGCTACGCCTTACACAGATACGCAGTATTTT
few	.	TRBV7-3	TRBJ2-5	CAGSPGGETQYF	TGTGCCGGCAGTCCCGGCGGAGAGACCCAGTACTTC
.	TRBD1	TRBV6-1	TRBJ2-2	CASSPLGDRENGELFF	TGTGCCAGCAGTCCCCTGGGGGACAGGGAAAACGGGGAGCTGTTTTTT
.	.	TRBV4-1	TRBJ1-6	CASSQDRGYRNSPLHF	TGCGCCAGCAGCCAAGATCGGGGGTATCGTAATTCACCCCTCCACTTT
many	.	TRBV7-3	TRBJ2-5	CASSLSVEETQYF	TGTGCCAGCAGCTTATCCGTCGAAGAGACCCAGTACTTC
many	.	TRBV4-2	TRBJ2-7	CASSPLTATPYEQYF	TGTGCCAGCAGCCCGCTGACAGCTACCCCCTACGAGCAGTACTTC
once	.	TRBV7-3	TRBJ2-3	CASSLTSGYADTQYF	TGTGCCAGCAGCTTAACTAGCGGATACGCAGATACGCAGTATTTT
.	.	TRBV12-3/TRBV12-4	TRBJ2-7	CASSLWGSTSYEQYF	TGTGCCAGCAGTTTGTGGGGGAGCACATCCTACGAGCAGTACTTC
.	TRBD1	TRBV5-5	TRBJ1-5	CASSRQGPAQPQHF	TGTGCCAGCAGCCGACAGGGGCCTGCTCAGCCCCAGCATTTT
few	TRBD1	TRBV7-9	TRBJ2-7	CASSSRDRGRWEQYF	TGTGCCAGCAGCTCCCGGGACAGGGGCCGATGGGAGCAGTACTTC
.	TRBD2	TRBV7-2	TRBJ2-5	CASSIRLAQETQYF	TGTGCCAGCAGCATCCGACTAGCCCAAGAGACCCAGTACTTC
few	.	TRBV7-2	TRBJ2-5	CASSLLGQGRETQYF	TGTGCCAGCAGCTTATTAGGTCAGGGGAGAGAGACCCAGTACTTC
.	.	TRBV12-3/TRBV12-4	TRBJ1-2	CASSLETDYTF	TGTGCCAGCAGTTTAGAGACAGATTACACCTTC
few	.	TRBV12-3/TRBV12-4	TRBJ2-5	CASSLSQGVETQYF	TGTGCCAGCAGCCTAAGCCAGGGTGTGGAGACCCAGTACTTC
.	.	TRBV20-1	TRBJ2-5	CSARLTGQETQYF	TGCAGTGCTAGGTTGACAGGCCAAGAGACCCAGTACTTC
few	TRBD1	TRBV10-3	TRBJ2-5	CAIRGTGGGSTGETQYF	TGTGCCATCAGGGGGACAGGGGGAGGGTCCACTGGAGAGACCCAGTACTTC
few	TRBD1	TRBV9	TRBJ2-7	CASSVDPDRALGEQYF	TGTGCCAGCAGCGTAGACCCGGACAGGGCGCTGGGAGAGCAGTACTTC
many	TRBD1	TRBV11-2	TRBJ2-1	CASSLEGTAYNEQFF	TGTGCCAGCAGCTTAGAGGGGACAGCCTACAATGAGCAGTTCTTC
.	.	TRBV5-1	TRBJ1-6	CASSARYNSPLHF	TGCGCCAGCAGCGCCAGATATAATTCACCCCTCCACTTT
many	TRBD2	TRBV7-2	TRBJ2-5	CASSFVLAGGPETQYF	TGTGCCAGCAGCTTTGTCCTAGCGGGGGGTCCAGAGACCCAGTACTTC
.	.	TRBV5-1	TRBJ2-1	CASSFYPGDEQFF	TGCGCCAGCAGCTTTTACCCGGGCGATGAGCAGTTCTTC
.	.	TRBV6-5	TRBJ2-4	CASSTRDGKNIQYF	TGTGCCAGCAGCACACGGGACGGAAAAAACATTCAGTACTTC
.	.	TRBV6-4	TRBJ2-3	CASSERDSTDTQYF	TGTGCCAGCAGTGAACGGGACTCCACAGATACGCAGTATTTT
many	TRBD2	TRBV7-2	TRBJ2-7	CASSVTSGTEQYF	TGTGCCAGCAGCGTGACTAGCGGCACCGAGCAGTACTTC
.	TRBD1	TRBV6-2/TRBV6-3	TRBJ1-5	CASSYSRQGGQPQHF	TGTGCCAGCAGTTACTCGAGACAGGGAGGTCAGCCCCAGCATTTT
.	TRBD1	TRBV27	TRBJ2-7	CASSWGQGTAEQYF	TGTGCCAGCAGTTGGGGACAGGGAACGGCCGAGCAGTACTTC
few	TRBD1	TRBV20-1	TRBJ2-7	CSARDPGQGYEQYF	TGCAGTGCCCGCGACCCCGGACAGGGCTACGAGCAGTACTTC
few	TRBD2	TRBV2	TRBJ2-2	CASSGGLAGKTGELFF	TGTGCCAGCAGTGGGGGACTAGCGGGGAAGACCGGGGAGCTGTTTTTT
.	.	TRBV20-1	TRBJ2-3	CSATVPAVGTDTQYF	TGCAGTGCGACTGTTCCAGCGGTGGGCACAGATACGCAGTATTTT
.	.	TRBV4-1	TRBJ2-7	CASSRPRQVLYEQYF	TGCGCCAGCAGCCGTCCGAGACAGGTTCTCTACGAGCAGTACTTC